The 11 T cell receptor beta chains reported below all come from one sample, sequenced in a study of T-cell memory formation after mild COVID-19. TCRdb analysed the 5' RACE reads with MiXCR anew, one entry per CDR3 protein. This sample has about 280,000 distinct CDR3 sequences, with 7% to 10% found just once. Specimen: PBMCs or a T cell subset sorted from them (not recorded which). The receptors stem from a man aged 18 to 30 who had mild COVID-19 (a few samples of this study predate the infection). Cell type and time point are not known.

This chain connects TRBV5-1 to TRBJ2-2; maybe TRBD2 (5 bases). From germline, CDR1 is SGHRS and CDR2 YFSETQ. Deletions cut 1 base from V and 1 base from J, with 14 bases between. This CDR3 has 17 residues. The CDR3, as DNA: TGCGCCAGCAGCTTGAGAGAAGGACTGGGGAACACCGGGGAGCTGTTTTTT. This encodes CASSLREGLGNTGELFF.

This rearrangement joins TRBV28 to TRBJ2-1, with 8 bases fitting TRBD2. Germline V gives CDR1 MDHEN, CDR2 SYDVKM. V dropped 6 bases and J dropped 9; count of bases not matched to a gene: 13. CDR3 length equals 15 residues. CDR3 sequence: CASRAGTRRVGEQFF. The CDR3 DNA follows: TGTGCCAGCAGAGCCGGGACTAGAAGGGTAGGTGAGCAGTTCTTC.

The chain couples TRBV6-2 or TRBV6-3 to TRBJ2-7, with D possibly being TRBD1 (6 bases). V was pared by 4 bases and J by 2 bases, with 12 bases between. CDR1 and CDR2 from the germline V gene are MNHEY and SVGEGT. CDR3 length: 14 residues. The CDR3 sequence is CASSFYRDTYEQYF. The CDR3 DNA sequence: TGTGCCAGCAGTTTCTACAGGGACACCTACGAGCAGTACTTC.

The chain combines TRBV20-1 with TRBJ1-1; possibly TRBD1 for D (5 bases). Germline loops: CDR1 DFQATT, CDR2 SNEGSKA (reference sequence). Trimming cost V 3 bases and J 1 base, with 12 bases left between them. This CDR3 spans 14 amino acids. The DNA of the CDR3 is TGCAGTGCTAGCTTGGGACCCTCGAACACTGAAGCTTTCTTT. Residues: CSASLGPSNTEAFF.

This chain joins TRBV20-1 and TRBJ1-5; 9 bases align to TRBD1. The germline gives CDR1 DFQATT, CDR2 SNEGSKA (reference sequence). The CDR3 has 14 amino acids. V was clipped by 4 bases and J by 5 bases; unmatched bases: 6. The CDR3 spells CSAKDRGPDQPQHF. For the CDR3, the DNA is TGCAGTGCTAAGGACAGGGGACCGGATCAGCCCCAGCATTTT.

A few counts support this clonotype. V and J are TRBV19 and TRBJ1-4; TRBD1 aligns across 8 bases. Germline CDR1 and CDR2: LNHDA and SQIVND (reference sequence). With 6 bases clipped from V and 0 bases from J, the junction kept 6 bases outside the gene matches. CDR3 length: 16 residues. The CDR3 reads CASRRQGRSTNEKLFF. The CDR3 DNA is TGTGCCAGTAGGAGACAGGGGAGATCAACTAATGAAAAACTGTTTTTT.

This clonotype was observed a handful of times. This rearrangement joins TRBV29-1 to TRBJ1-1; TRBD1 is a possible D gene (6 bases). V dropped 7 bases and J dropped 6 bases, with 12 bases sitting between them. The CDR3 loop spans 11 amino acids. Germline V gene data show CDR1 as SQVTM and CDR2 as ANQGSEA. The CDR3 bases are TGCAGCGGTGGGGGCTATGCTGAAGCTTTCTTT. It is translated as CSGGGYAEAFF.

This clonotype occurred a few times. The chain carries TRBV7-9 and TRBJ2-7; TRBD1 matches at 9 bases. The CDR3 length is 14 residues. Germline loops: CDR1 SEHNR, CDR2 FQNEAQ (reference sequence). V was pared by 7 bases and J by 7 bases, with 11 bases of the junction left unmatched. The CDR3 here is CASTSWGGTGEQYF. In nucleotides, the CDR3 is TGTGCCAGCACCTCCTGGGGGGGGACAGGGGAGCAGTACTTC.

The V and J genes are TRBV6-2 or TRBV6-3 and TRBJ2-7; TRBD1 matches at 9 bases. V trimming: 0 bases; J trimming: 5 bases; junction bases outside the gene matches: 8. The CDR3 runs 16 residues. Germline V gives CDR1 MNHEY, CDR2 SVGEGT. The CDR3 DNA is TGTGCCAGCAGTTACTCCCGGACAGGGGATTTCAACGAGCAGTACTTC. Translated: CASSYSRTGDFNEQYF.

The chain carries TRBV7-2 and TRBJ2-7; D remains ambiguous. This CDR3 has 11 amino acids. The germline gives CDR1 SGHTA, CDR2 FQGNSA. The germline V and J ends were trimmed by 7 bases and 1 base, with 5 bases remaining between them. The CDR3 sequence is CASTQSYEQYF. In DNA, the CDR3 is TGTGCCAGCACCCAATCCTACGAGCAGTACTTC.

This clonotype has a count of ten or more. V and J are TRBV7-2 and TRBJ2-5, with 8 bases fitting TRBD1. Germline loops: CDR1 SGHTA, CDR2 FQGNSA. The CDR3 loop spans 15 amino acids. V trimming: 3 bases; J trimming: 2 bases; junction bases outside the gene matches: 5. DNA of the CDR3: TGTGCCAGCAGCTTGGGGACAGGATCTCAAGAGACCCAGTACTTC. Amino acids: CASSLGTGSQETQYF.